This T cell receptor (beta chain) was sequenced in a study of shared clonotypes between healthy human individuals. This clone was observed a handful of times. Antigen unknown. Assay: immunoSEQ multiplex PCR; the TCRdb copy retains only in-frame clones and omits some. The table lists some 1,100,000 clones, approximately 80% of them singletons, with more than 0.5% in the top ten. Study observations and caveats: In general, naive subsets displayed greater estimated richness than memory subsets did. The authors expected sequencing depth to affect clonotype sharing among donors.

The sequence came from a man younger than 35 in good health. Some clones in this sample may be carry-over from other donors' samples. The sequenced sample was memory CD4+ T cells from PBMCs. This sample's subset: CD45RA-negative fraction.

The CDR3 protein is CAWSVGRVNTEAFF. The CDR3 region has the DNA TGTGCCTGGAGTGTAGGCAGGGTGAACACTGAAGCTTTCTTT. The chain links TRBV30 to TRBJ1-1; D may be TRBD1 (5 bases). The CDR3 has 14 amino acids. Germline CDR1 and CDR2: GTSNPN and SVGIG (reference sequence). V lost 0 bases, J lost 0 bases, and 8 bases lay in between.